The 24 T cell receptor beta chains presented below share a single source sample, sequenced in a study of blood T cell repertoires in COVID-19. This table comes from immunoSEQ multiplex PCR, and its TCRdb copy is limited to in-frame clones, with some not included. The table has about 120,000 clones, roughly 85% seen once; the top ten hold around 27%. What was sequenced was peripheral blood. The origin of the receptors is a woman aged 80 or over with acute or convalescent COVID-19.

The chain combines TRBV20-1 with TRBJ2-3; 11 bases are shared with TRBD1. The CDR3 is made up of 15 amino acids. In germline, CDR1 is DFQATT, CDR2 SNEGSKA (reference sequence). V was clipped by 3 bases and J by 2 bases; unmatched bases: 4. CDR3 region: CSASGQGANTDTQYF. The DNA for the CDR3 is TGCAGTGCTAGTGGACAGGGGGCAAACACAGATACGCAGTATTTT.

The gene calls are TRBV10-3 and TRBJ1-1, with TRBD1 identical over 8 bases. The CDR3 loop spans 13 amino acids. Germline CDR1 is ENHRY and CDR2 is SYGVKD. The V segment lost 7 bases and the J segment 1 base; nucleotides outside the gene matches: 2. For the CDR3, the DNA is TGTGCCATCAACGGACAGGGGAACACTGAAGCTTTCTTT. The encoded protein is CAINGQGNTEAFF.

V is TRBV2 and J is TRBJ1-2, with D tentatively TRBD1 (6 bases). CDR3 length: 13 amino acids. Trimming removed 6 bases at V and 2 bases at J, with 10 bases between. Germline CDR1 SNHLY, CDR2 FYNNEI. CDR3 sequence: CASSDQGNYGYTF. As DNA, the CDR3 is TGTGCCAGCAGCGATCAGGGGAACTATGGCTACACCTTC.

The genes are TRBV18 and TRBJ2-5, with D tentatively TRBD1 (6 bases). Germline CDR1 KGHSH, CDR2 LQKENI. Deletions cut 0 bases from V and 4 bases from J, with 12 bases between. The length of the CDR3 is 15 residues. CDR3 amino acids: CASSPPQGSGETQYF. Here the CDR3 DNA reads TGTGCCAGCTCACCACCGCAGGGGAGCGGAGAGACCCAGTACTTC.

V usage is TRBV2 and J usage is TRBJ2-7; D is possibly TRBD1 (6 bases). Germline-derived CDR1 and CDR2 are SNHLY and FYNNEI. The CDR3 sequence is 13 residues long. Trimming pared 5 bases from V and 2 bases from J, leaving 10 bases between. Here the CDR3 reads CASSSTGAYEQYV. CDR3 nucleotide sequence: TGTGCCAGCAGTTCGACAGGCGCCTACGAGCAGTACGTC.

This chain joins TRBV5-1 and TRBJ1-1; D might be TRBD1 (6 bases). V was cut by 2 bases and J by 4 bases, with 18 bases left in between. Germline values: CDR1 SGHRS, CDR2 YFSETQ. CDR3 length equals 16 residues. The CDR3 spells CASSFGAVDRLTEAFF. The CDR3 DNA sequence: TGCGCCAGCAGCTTTGGGGCCGTCGACAGGCTCACTGAAGCTTTCTTT.

The chain recombines TRBV7-2 with TRBJ2-7; 7 bases match TRBD1. Germline V CDR1 and CDR2: SGHTA, FQGNSA. The CDR3 extends over 15 amino acids. V dropped 5 bases and J dropped 2; count of bases not matched to a gene: 9. The CDR3 DNA reads as TGTGCCAGCAGCGCACGACAGGGAATCGCCTACGAGCAGTACTTC. It encodes CASSARQGIAYEQYF.

The chain joins TRBV9 to TRBJ1-2; TRBD1 matches at 9 bases. Germline assignment: CDR1 SGDLS and CDR2 YYNGEE. Trimming removed 4 bases from V and 0 bases from J; junction bases left unmatched: 7. The CDR3 spans 16 residues. CDR3: CASSPDRGEANYGYTF. The CDR3 nucleotides are TGTGCCAGCAGCCCGGACAGGGGAGAGGCTAACTATGGCTACACCTTC.

V and J are TRBV7-9 and TRBJ1-2, with TRBD1 matching 9 bases. The CDR3 covers 16 residues. Germline V lookup: CDR1 SEHNR, CDR2 FQNEAQ (reference sequence). The V segment lost 3 bases and the J segment 7 bases; nucleotides outside the gene matches: 12. The DNA of the CDR3 is TGTGCCAGCAGCTTTGGACAGGACAGGGGATTACGTGGCTACACCTTC. Protein sequence: CASSFGQDRGLRGYTF. Supplemented by reference TRBV7-9 and TRBJ1-2, the full variable domain reads DTGVSQNPRHKITKRGQNVTFRCDPISEHNRLYWYRQTLGQGPEFLTYFQNEAQLEKSRLLSDRFSAERPKGSFSTLEIQRTEQGDSAMYLCASSFGQDRGLRGYTFGSGTRLTVV.

V and J are TRBV29-1 and TRBJ1-2; D unclear. CDR3 length: 12 residues. V dropped 4 bases and J dropped 7 bases, with 13 bases sitting between them. Germline V CDR1 and CDR2: SQVTM, ANQGSEA. CDR3: CSVGVRTIGYTF. CDR3 DNA: TGCAGCGTTGGCGTGAGAACTATTGGCTACACCTTC.

The chain uses TRBV3-1 (or the pseudogene TRBV3-2) and TRBJ1-5; 10 bases line up with TRBD1. Germline lookup yields CDR1 LGHDT and CDR2 YNNKEL (reference sequence). The CDR3 is 15 residues long. V shed 3 bases and J 6 bases; nucleotides not matched to a gene: 5. The CDR3 loop is CASSQTGGLSQPQHF. DNA for the CDR3: TGTGCCAGCAGCCAGACAGGGGGCCTCTCTCAGCCCCAGCATTTT.

The gene calls are TRBV11-2 and TRBJ1-1; D is unresolved. The length of the CDR3 is 15 residues. V lost 4 bases and J 5 bases, leaving 17 bases between the germline ends. The germline V gene has CDR1 SGHAT and CDR2 FQNNGV. As DNA, the CDR3 is TGTGCCAGCAGCTCCGTTTTCCCCGATGAGACTGAAGCTTTCTTT. Its translation is CASSSVFPDETEAFF. Full variable domain (outside the CDR3, taken from reference TRBV11-2 and TRBJ1-1): EAGVAQSPRYKIIEKRQSVAFWCNPISGHATLYWYQQILGQGPKLLIQFQNNGVVDDSQLPKDRFSAERLKGVDSTLKIQPAKLEDSAVYLCASSSVFPDETEAFFGQGTRLTVV.

CDR3 DNA sequence: TGTGCCAGCAGCTTAGGGGACACCGGGTACAATCAGCCCCAGCATTTT. Amino acid sequence: CASSLGDTGYNQPQHF. This chain links TRBV11-2 with TRBJ1-5; tentative D call: TRBD1 (6 bases). Germline V gives CDR1 SGHAT, CDR2 FQNNGV. This CDR3 has 16 amino acids. Trimming shortened V by 1 base and J by 3 bases, and 13 bases separated the two germline ends. Full variable domain (rest looked up from reference TRBV11-2 and TRBJ1-5): EAGVAQSPRYKIIEKRQSVAFWCNPISGHATLYWYQQILGQGPKLLIQFQNNGVVDDSQLPKDRFSAERLKGVDSTLKIQPAKLEDSAVYLCASSLGDTGYNQPQHFGDGTRLSIL.

This clone showed up just once. The V and J genes are TRBV9 and TRBJ2-7, with D perhaps matching TRBD2 (6 bases). From germline, CDR1 is SGDLS and CDR2 YYNGEE. This CDR3 region has 16 residues. Trimming removed 4 bases at V and 4 bases at J, with 21 bases between. The CDR3 is CASSPRGGDWRYEQYF. CDR3 DNA: TGTGCCAGCAGCCCCCGGGGAGGTGACTGGCGGTACGAGCAGTACTTC.

V is TRBV7-9 and J is TRBJ1-5; weak D call: TRBD1 (6 bases). Germline CDR1 is SEHNR and CDR2 is FQNEAQ (reference sequence). V gave up 1 base and J gave up 0 bases, with 16 bases separating them. The CDR3 runs 18 residues. This CDR3 is CASSLGWGGAYSNQPQHF. DNA of the CDR3: TGTGCCAGCAGCTTAGGTTGGGGGGGGGCTTATAGCAATCAGCCCCAGCATTTT.

This clone was seen a single time. One junction end does not reproduce the germline sequence, and a read error may be involved. The genes are TRBV6-5 and TRBJ1-1, with a tentative D call TRBD1 (5 bases). The CDR3 sequence is 13 residues long. Germline CDR1 MNHEY, CDR2 SVGAGI. The CDR3 loop is CASRRAGNPEAFF. CDR3 DNA sequence: TGTGCCAGCAGAAGGGCAGGGAACCCTGAAGCTTTCTTT.

The J gene is TRBJ1-2, the V gene TRBV3-1 (or the pseudogene TRBV3-2); no reliable D call. Trimming left V 3 bases short and J 4 bases short, with 15 bases between. Per the germline V gene, CDR1 is LGHDT and CDR2 is YNNKEL (reference sequence). This CDR3 is built from 15 residues. The DNA for the CDR3 is TGTGCCAGCAGCCACGGCCTATTAAGGAGCTATGGCTACACCTTC. This encodes CASSHGLLRSYGYTF.

V gene TRBV5-1 combines with J gene TRBJ1-2; 9 bases map to TRBD1. This CDR3 spans 15 amino acids. V shed 0 bases and J 6 bases; nucleotides not matched to a gene: 6. Germline V CDR1 and CDR2: SGHRS, YFSETQ. For the CDR3, the DNA is TGCGCCAGCAGCTTGGAGACAGGGGGAAGGAATGGCTACACCTTC. It translates to CASSLETGGRNGYTF.

The chain has TRBV9 and TRBJ2-3; 8 nucleotides line up with TRBD2. The V and J ends lost 3 bases and 7 bases, in that order; junction bases with no gene match: 13. This CDR3 contains 16 residues. Per the germline V gene, CDR1 is SGDLS and CDR2 is YYNGEE. CDR3 in amino acids: CASSGGGPQGSNTQYF. CDR3 coding DNA: TGTGCCAGCAGCGGCGGGGGGCCTCAGGGTTCGAATACGCAGTATTTT.

This chain links TRBV5-1 with TRBJ2-5, with 9 bases identical to TRBD2. The CDR3 has 14 residues. In germline, CDR1 is SGHRS, CDR2 YFSETQ. The J segment lost 5 bases and the V segment lost 2 bases, leaving 4 bases of the junction unmatched. The CDR3 nucleotides read TGCGCCAGCAGCTTCGAGACTAGCGGTGAGACCCAGTACTTC. Protein product: CASSFETSGETQYF.

This rearrangement joins TRBV4-3 to TRBJ2-2; a possible D gene is TRBD2 (5 bases). V dropped 0 bases and J dropped 2 bases, with 16 bases sitting between them. Per the germline V gene, CDR1 is LGHNA and CDR2 is YSLEER. The CDR3 runs 18 residues. CDR3 bases: TGCGCCAGCAGCCAAGAGGCGGCAGCGGTGATAAACACCGGGGAGCTGTTTTTT. Translation: CASSQEAAAVINTGELFF.

This clone was seen a handful of times. The rearrangement joins TRBV5-5 to TRBJ1-6; the D is unclear. The germline gives CDR1 SGHKS, CDR2 YYEKEE (reference sequence). The CDR3 runs 15 residues. V dropped 2 bases and J dropped 2 bases, with 8 bases sitting between them. The CDR3 region is CASSFQATYNSPLHF. The DNA for the CDR3 is TGTGCCAGCAGCTTTCAGGCTACCTATAATTCACCCCTCCACTTT.

V and J are TRBV19 and TRBJ2-7; 10 nucleotides agree with TRBD1. This CDR3 spans 14 amino acids. Germline CDR1 is LNHDA and CDR2 is SQIVND (reference sequence). Trimming cost V 3 bases and J 7 bases; bases outside gene matches: 6. This CDR3 reads CASSIGTGAWEQYF. CDR3 nucleotide sequence: TGTGCCAGTAGTATTGGGACAGGGGCTTGGGAGCAGTACTTC.

This rearrangement joins TRBV14 to TRBJ2-3; 7 positions match TRBD2. CDR3 length: 16 residues. Germline assignment: CDR1 SGHDN and CDR2 FVKESK. Trimming at V came to 4 bases and at J to 6 bases, leaving 13 bases not matched to a gene. The CDR3 loop reads CASSLGGVRREDTQYF. The CDR3 nucleotides are TGTGCCAGCAGCCTGGGGGGGGTCCGTCGCGAGGATACGCAGTATTTT.